This T cell receptor beta chain was sequenced during a study of beta chain features in type 1 diabetes. Study findings and constraints: Among patients, naive, central memory and Treg TCRB repertoires appeared more similar than among healthy donors. Type 1 diabetes patients showed a moderate but significant shortening of TCRB CDR3s in all four CD4+ subsets.

The germline V gene has CDR1 MNHNS and CDR2 SASEGT. The CDR3 adds up to 9 amino acids, both ends counted. Expressed TCRB transcripts were sequenced because the isolated RNA had all been reverse transcribed beforehand. TCRdb's table, derived via immunoSEQ multiplex PCR, lists solely in-frame clones and lacks some. The sample holds a few hundred thousand clones, 12% to 15% seen once. A CD45RO/CCR7/CD25/CD127/CD95/CD27 panel sorted naive, central memory, regulatory and stem cell-like memory CD4+ cells. As regards this clone: Its antigen remains unidentified. The conserved phenylalanine or tryptophan normally closing the CDR3 is absent here, so this likely arose from a read error. Because the CDR3's place on the DNA is in doubt, the DNA is left out and the CDR3 is given as listed by TCRdb.

The sample comprised central memory CD4+ T cells from blood. The V call is TRBV6-1, the J call TRBJ2-7; the table calls TRBD1, which could not be checked here. The receptor was derived from a man younger than 45 in good health. CDR3 sequence: CASRIGQGL.